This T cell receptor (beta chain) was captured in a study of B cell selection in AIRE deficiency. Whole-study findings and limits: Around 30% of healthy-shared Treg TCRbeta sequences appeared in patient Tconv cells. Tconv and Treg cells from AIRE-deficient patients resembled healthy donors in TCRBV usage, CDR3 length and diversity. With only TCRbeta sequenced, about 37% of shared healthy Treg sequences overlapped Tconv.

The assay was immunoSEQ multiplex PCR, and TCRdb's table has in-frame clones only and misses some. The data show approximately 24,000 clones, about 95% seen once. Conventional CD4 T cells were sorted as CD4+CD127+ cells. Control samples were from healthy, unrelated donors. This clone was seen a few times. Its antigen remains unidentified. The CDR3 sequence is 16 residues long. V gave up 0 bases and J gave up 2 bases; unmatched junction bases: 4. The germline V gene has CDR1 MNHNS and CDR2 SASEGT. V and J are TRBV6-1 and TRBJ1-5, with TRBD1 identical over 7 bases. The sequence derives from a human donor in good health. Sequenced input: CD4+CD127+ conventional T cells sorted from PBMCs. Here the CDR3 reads CASSEAEGTGNQPQHF. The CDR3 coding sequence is TGTGCCAGCAGTGAAGCAGAAGGGACAGGCAATCAGCCCCAGCATTTT.